Listed below are T cell receptor beta chains from one sample, sequenced in a study of OX40 agonist ivuxolimab in advanced cancers. Here immunoSEQ multiplex PCR was the method, and the copy in TCRdb shows in-frame clones only, minus some. The sample has over 25,000 clones, around 79% seen once. The material sequenced was CD4+ or CD8+ T cells sorted from blood, taken in a trial of the OX40 agonist ivuxolimab. These receptors all stem from an adult with an advanced solid tumor such as melanoma, head and neck, liver or kidney cancer. Each CDR3 is given with its conserved first and last residue. The D gene is left open where the match is weak. Clone size is not always given. Where it is, it says once, few, many or a class for expanded clones.

d_call	v_call	clone_size	j_call	cdr3_nt	cdr3_aa
TRBD2	TRBV5-1	few	TRBJ2-3	TGCGCCAGCAGCTCACGGACTAGCGGGGGATACACAGATACGCAGTATTTT	CASSSRTSGGYTDTQYF
TRBD1	TRBV30	NA	TRBJ2-7	TGTGCCTGGAGTACCGGGACAGGGGTTTACGAGCAGTACTTC	CAWSTGTGVYEQYF
NA	TRBV9	NA	TRBJ1-2	TGCGCCAGCAGCATAAACTCGGACGGTCTCGACTATGGCTACACCTTC	CASSINSDGLDYGYTF
TRBD1	TRBV4-1	NA	TRBJ2-1	TGCGCCAGCAGTATTCTTTTGGGACAGCCTTACAATGAGCAGTTCTTC	CASSILLGQPYNEQFF
NA	TRBV7-9	NA	TRBJ2-5	TGTGCCAGCAGCTCCGGGGGTGTGAGGGAGACCCAGTACTTC	CASSSGGVRETQYF
NA	TRBV7-9	NA	TRBJ2-1	TGTGCCAGCAGCTTAGGGGGGGCCAATGAGCAGTTCTTC	CASSLGGANEQFF
NA	TRBV4-1	NA	TRBJ2-1	TGCGCCAGCAGCTATGGGATAGGGACACAATACAATGAGCAGTTCTTC	CASSYGIGTQYNEQFF
NA	TRBV4-1	NA	TRBJ2-7	TGCGCCAGCAGCTATGGTTTCAGGTACGAGCAGTACTTC	CASSYGFRYEQYF
NA	TRBV4-1	NA	TRBJ2-7	TGCGCCAGCAGCCCCTTCCAGGGGAGCTCCTACGAGCAGTACTTC	CASSPFQGSSYEQYF
TRBD2	TRBV7-9	once	TRBJ2-7	TGTGCCAGCAGCTTCTTTAGCGGGACCGCCCTTGACGAGCAGTACTTC	CASSFFSGTALDEQYF
NA	TRBV7-6	NA	TRBJ1-2	TGTGCCAGCAGCCCAACAGGGTACGACTATGGCTACACCTTC	CASSPTGYDYGYTF
TRBD1	TRBV18	once	TRBJ2-2	TGTGCCAGCTCACCACGGCAGGGGGCAAGCACCGGGGAGCTGTTTTTT	CASSPRQGASTGELFF
TRBD1	TRBV19	few	TRBJ1-5	TGTGCCAGTAGTCCCGGGACAGGGGGCTGGCAGCCCCAGCATTTT	CASSPGTGGWQPQHF
NA	TRBV25-1	NA	TRBJ2-6	TGTGCCAGCAGTGACCGTTCAGGGGCCAACGTCCTGACTTTC	CASSDRSGANVLTF
NA	TRBV5-6	once	TRBJ1-4	TGTGCCAGCAGCTTCGGGCTCCTTAATGAAAAACTGTTTTTT	CASSFGLLNEKLFF
NA	TRBV6-5	NA	TRBJ2-1	TGTGCCAGCTCAAGCGTTCGTCCCTACAATGAGCAGTTCTTC	CASSSVRPYNEQFF
NA	TRBV30	few	TRBJ2-1	TGTGCCTCGTCTAGGGGGGATGAGCAGTTCTTC	CASSRGDEQFF
TRBD2	TRBV5-1	NA	TRBJ2-1	TGCGCCAGCAGCCCAGTTCCTAGCGGGAGGGCCATCTACAATGAGCAGTTCTTC	CASSPVPSGRAIYNEQFF
TRBD2	TRBV9	NA	TRBJ2-5	TGTGCCAGCAGCCCAGGGCCTAGCGGGGTCCAAGAGACCCAGTACTTC	CASSPGPSGVQETQYF
NA	TRBV5-1	once	TRBJ1-6	TGCGCCAGCAGCTTGGAGGGGGGCGATAATTCACCCCTCCACTTT	CASSLEGGDNSPLHF
TRBD1	TRBV9	once	TRBJ1-1	TGTGCCAGCAGCGCAGACGGACAGGGCACTGAAGCTTTCTTT	CASSADGQGTEAFF
NA	TRBV6-5	NA	TRBJ2-1	TGTGCCAGCAGTTACGAATGGTACAATGAGCAGTTCTTC	CASSYEWYNEQFF
TRBD2	TRBV7-9	once	TRBJ2-7	TGTGCCAGCAGCATCCTTTCTAGCGGGAGTTACGAGCAGTACTTC	CASSILSSGSYEQYF
NA	TRBV6-5	NA	TRBJ2-1	TGTGCCAGCAGTTACTCGAGGGTTACTGAGCAGTTCTTC	CASSYSRVTEQFF
NA	TRBV30	NA	TRBJ1-1	TGTGCCTGGACCCGCAAGGCGGGGTTCGACACTGAAGCTTTCTTT	CAWTRKAGFDTEAFF
NA	TRBV13	NA	TRBJ2-1	TGTGCCAGCAGCTTGGGTTACCGTTCCTACAATGAGCAGTTCTTC	CASSLGYRSYNEQFF
NA	TRBV9	few	TRBJ1-2	TGTGCCAGCAGCGACGGACAGAACTATGGCTACACCTTC	CASSDGQNYGYTF
TRBD1	TRBV7-6	NA	TRBJ2-1	TGTGCCAGCAGCCCAACCTCGACAGGGGACAATGAGCAGTTCTTC	CASSPTSTGDNEQFF
NA	TRBV9	NA	TRBJ1-2	TGTGCCAGCAGCGTACTATTTGACTATGGCTACACCTTC	CASSVLFDYGYTF
NA	TRBV19	NA	TRBJ2-1	TGTGCCAGTACCAAACTAGGGATTGGTGAGCAGTTCTTC	CASTKLGIGEQFF
NA	TRBV11-2	NA	TRBJ2-7	TGTGCCAGCAGCTTAGTTATAAACGAGCAGTACTTC	CASSLVINEQYF
NA	TRBV9	NA	TRBJ2-3	TGTGCCAGCAGCGTAGTGCCCGGAGATACGCAGTATTTT	CASSVVPGDTQYF
TRBD1	TRBV6-5	few	TRBJ1-2	TGTGCCAGCAGTATCGACAGGGGGCTCTATGGCTACACCTTC	CASSIDRGLYGYTF
NA	TRBV27	NA	TRBJ2-1	TGTGCCAGCAGCAATCCAACAGCCGACAAGAAAACAAATGAGCAGTTCTTC	CASSNPTADKKTNEQFF
TRBD2	TRBV7-3	NA	TRBJ2-3	TGTGCCAGCAGCTTAATGGGACTAGCGGAAAACACAGATACGCAGTATTTT	CASSLMGLAENTDTQYF
NA	TRBV11-2	NA	TRBJ2-7	TGTGCCAGCAGCTTGGGACATGATTTATACGAGCAGTACTTC	CASSLGHDLYEQYF
TRBD1	TRBV4-2	NA	TRBJ1-2	TGTGCCAGCAGCCAAGATAAGTTTCAGGGGGCTAGCTATGGCTACACCTTC	CASSQDKFQGASYGYTF
NA	TRBV5-1	NA	TRBJ2-2	TGCGCCAGCGCGACTATGAACACCGGGGAGCTGTTTTTT	CASATMNTGELFF
TRBD1	TRBV5-1	NA	TRBJ2-7	TGCGCCAGCAGCCCCGATGCGCCGGGACAGGGCTACGAGCAGTACTTC	CASSPDAPGQGYEQYF